This T cell receptor beta chain was retrieved from a study of vaccination and CD4 T cells after COVID-19. About the research overall: The stimulating agents, overlapping spike peptides, came from SARS-CoV-2, HCoV-NL63, HCoV-OC43 and HCoV-229E. Study-wide results and caveats: From about 20 to 38, the median of SARS-CoV-2-reactive clonotypes rose without reaching significance.

CDR3 length: 12 amino acids. The germline gives CDR1 SNHLY, CDR2 FYNNEI. V lost 7 bases and J 10 bases, leaving 11 bases between the germline ends. By share, this clonotype ranks as medium-sized. Its specificity is unknown. The study sequenced cultured CD4+ T cell DNA using the Oncomine TCR Beta short-read assay. The source of extracted genomic DNA was cultured CD4+ T cells. One entry per CDR3 protein, called by TCRdb with MiXCR from the PCR reads. Altogether fewer than 15,000 distinct CDR3 sequences are present, roughly 45% being singletons, with the ten largest covering 7.5% to 9%. Noted treatment: approximately 9-day PBMC culture with coronavirus spike peptide pools or control peptides (ViraFEST assay). With peptide pools, ViraFEST first expanded antigen-specific T cells and afterwards sequenced their TCRs.

This sequence originates from a human donor who had recovered from COVID-19. The specimen was CD4+ T cells from blood, cultured in vitro, collected after SARS-CoV-2 vaccination. The gene calls are TRBV2 and TRBJ1-6; tentative D call: TRBD1 (5 bases). The CDR3 loop reads CASTGGASPLHF. CDR3 DNA: TGTGCCAGCACAGGCGGGGCGTCACCCCTCCACTTT.